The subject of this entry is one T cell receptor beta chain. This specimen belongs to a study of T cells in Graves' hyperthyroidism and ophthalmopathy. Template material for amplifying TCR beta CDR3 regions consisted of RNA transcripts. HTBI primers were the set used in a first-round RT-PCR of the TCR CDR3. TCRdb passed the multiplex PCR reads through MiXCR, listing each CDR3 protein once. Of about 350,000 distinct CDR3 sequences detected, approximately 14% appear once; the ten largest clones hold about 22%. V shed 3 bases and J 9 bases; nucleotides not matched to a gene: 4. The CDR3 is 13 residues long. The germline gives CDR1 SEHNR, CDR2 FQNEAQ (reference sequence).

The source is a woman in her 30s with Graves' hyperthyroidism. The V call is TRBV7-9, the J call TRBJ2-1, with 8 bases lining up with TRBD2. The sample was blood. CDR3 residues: CASSLGLEAEQFF. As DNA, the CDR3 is TGTGCCAGCAGCTTGGGACTAGAGGCTGAGCAGTTCTTC.